A selection of T cell receptor beta chains follows, all from one sample in a study of circulating tumor DNA in untreated peripheral T-cell lymphoma. Profiling relied on immunoSEQ multiplex PCR, and the TCRdb table lists in-frame clones only, not all of them. The sample shows 6,000 to 7,500 clones, about three quarters of them seen only once. What was sequenced was tumor tissue. All receptors derive from a human donor with peripheral T-cell lymphoma. Both conserved end residues are part of each CDR3.

v_call: TRBV11-3; j_call: TRBJ2-7; cdr3_aa: CASSLDSGYYEQYF
v_call: TRBV12-2; j_call: TRBJ2-1; cdr3_aa: CASARSGRAVEQFF
v_call: TRBV28; j_call: TRBJ2-7; cdr3_aa: CASSSIRAGTSGRASSYEQYF
v_call: TRBV18; j_call: TRBJ2-7; cdr3_aa: CASSPRQGAYEQYF
v_call: TRBV6-8; j_call: TRBJ2-5; cdr3_aa: CASSYLGGSQTQYF
v_call: TRBV5-1; j_call: TRBJ1-5; cdr3_aa: CASSYAGTANQPQHF
v_call: TRBV18; j_call: TRBJ1-4; cdr3_aa: CASSPSPGPTNEKLFF
v_call: TRBV18; j_call: TRBJ1-4; cdr3_aa: CASSPPGKGEKLFF
v_call: TRBV27; j_call: TRBJ2-7; cdr3_aa: CASSLDRGKDYEQYF
v_call: TRBV15; j_call: TRBJ1-5; cdr3_aa: CATSIATGDQPQHF
v_call: TRBV10-2; j_call: TRBJ2-2; cdr3_aa: CASSDQNTGELFF